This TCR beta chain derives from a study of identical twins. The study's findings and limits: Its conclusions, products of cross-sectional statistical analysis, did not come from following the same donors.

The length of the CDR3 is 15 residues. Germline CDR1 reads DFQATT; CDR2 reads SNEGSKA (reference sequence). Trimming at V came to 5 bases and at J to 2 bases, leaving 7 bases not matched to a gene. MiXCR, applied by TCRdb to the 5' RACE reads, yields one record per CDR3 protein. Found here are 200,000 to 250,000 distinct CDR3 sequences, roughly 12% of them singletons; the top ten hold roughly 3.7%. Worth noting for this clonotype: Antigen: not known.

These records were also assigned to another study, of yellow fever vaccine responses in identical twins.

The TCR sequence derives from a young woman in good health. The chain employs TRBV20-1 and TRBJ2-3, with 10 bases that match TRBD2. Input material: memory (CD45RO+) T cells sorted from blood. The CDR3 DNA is TGCAGTGCTCAGACCGGGACTAGCGACACAGATACGCAGTATTTT. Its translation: CSAQTGTSDTDTQYF.